What follows is one TCR beta chain and its context. TCRdb's table, derived via immunoSEQ multiplex PCR, lists solely in-frame clones and lacks some. In the table there are roughly 120,000 clones, 84% of which are singletons. CDR3 size: 17 residues. V dropped 3 bases and J dropped 4; count of bases not matched to a gene: 10. From germline, CDR1 is SGHNT and CDR2 YYREEE (reference sequence). These data originate in a study of blood T cell repertoires in COVID-19. The clonotype originates from a woman aged 55-69 years with acute or convalescent COVID-19. The chain uses TRBV5-4 and TRBJ2-5, with 12 bases matching TRBD2. The sample taken for sequencing was peripheral blood. In nucleotides, the CDR3 is TGTGCCAGCAGCTGGAAAGCGACTAGCGGGGGCTCAGAGACCCAGTACTTC. This encodes CASSWKATSGGSETQYF.